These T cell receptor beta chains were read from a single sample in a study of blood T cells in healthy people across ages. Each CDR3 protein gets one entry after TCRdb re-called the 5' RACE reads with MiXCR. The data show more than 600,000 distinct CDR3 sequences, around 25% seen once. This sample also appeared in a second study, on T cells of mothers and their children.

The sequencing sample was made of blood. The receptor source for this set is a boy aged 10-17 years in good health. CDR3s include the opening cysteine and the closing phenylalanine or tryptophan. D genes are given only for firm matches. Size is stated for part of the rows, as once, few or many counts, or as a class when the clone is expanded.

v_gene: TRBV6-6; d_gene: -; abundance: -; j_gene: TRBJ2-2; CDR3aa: CASSYEDGELFF; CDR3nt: TGTGCCAGCAGTTACGAGGACGGGGAGCTGTTTTTT
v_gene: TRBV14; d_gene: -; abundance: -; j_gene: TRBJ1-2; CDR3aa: CASSPSEGEVRANYGYTF; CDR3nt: TGTGCCAGCAGCCCCTCGGAGGGGGAAGTGAGAGCTAACTATGGCTACACCTTC
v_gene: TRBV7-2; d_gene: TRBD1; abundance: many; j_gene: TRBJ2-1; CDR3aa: CASSETGSSYNEQFF; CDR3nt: TGTGCCAGCAGCGAGACAGGGAGCTCCTACAATGAGCAGTTCTTC
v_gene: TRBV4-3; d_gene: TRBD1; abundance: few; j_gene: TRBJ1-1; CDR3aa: CASSLNQGANTEAFF; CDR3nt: TGCGCCAGCAGCTTGAATCAGGGGGCGAACACTGAAGCTTTCTTT
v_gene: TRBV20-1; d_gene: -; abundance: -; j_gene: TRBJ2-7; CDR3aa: CSASPTGIGYEQYF; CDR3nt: TGCAGTGCTAGCCCGACAGGAATTGGGTACGAGCAGTACTTC
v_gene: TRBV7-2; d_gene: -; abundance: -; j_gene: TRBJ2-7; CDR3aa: CASSLAAQVAYEQYF; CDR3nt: TGTGCCAGCAGCTTAGCTGCACAGGTGGCCTACGAGCAGTACTTC
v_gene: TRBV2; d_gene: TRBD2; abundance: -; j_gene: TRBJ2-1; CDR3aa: CASAIFGGRANDEQFF; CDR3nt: TGTGCCAGCGCCATTTTTGGCGGGAGGGCCAACGATGAGCAGTTCTTC
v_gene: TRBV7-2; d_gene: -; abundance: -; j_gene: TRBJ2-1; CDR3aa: CASSLGLAQNNEQFF; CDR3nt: TGTGCCAGCAGCTTAGGTCTAGCGCAGAACAATGAGCAGTTCTTC
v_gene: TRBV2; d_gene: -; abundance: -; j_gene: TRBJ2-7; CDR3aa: CASTNRLDEQYF; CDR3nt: TGTGCCAGCACCAACAGGTTGGACGAGCAGTACTTC
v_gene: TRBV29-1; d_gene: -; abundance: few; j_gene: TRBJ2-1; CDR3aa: CSVDGEELRYNEQFF; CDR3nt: TGCAGCGTTGATGGGGAGGAGCTCCGGTACAATGAGCAGTTCTTC
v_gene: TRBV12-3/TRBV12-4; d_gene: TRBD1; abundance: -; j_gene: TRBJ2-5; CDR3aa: CASSPRTGGFGTQYF; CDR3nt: TGTGCCAGCAGTCCCCGGACAGGGGGCTTCGGGACCCAGTACTTC
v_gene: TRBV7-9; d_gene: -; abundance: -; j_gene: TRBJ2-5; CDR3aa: CASLRRGGETQYF; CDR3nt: TGTGCCAGCTTGAGAAGGGGTGGGGAGACCCAGTACTTC
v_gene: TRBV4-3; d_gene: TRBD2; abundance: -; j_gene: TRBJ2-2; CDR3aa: CASSQDGGVTGELFF; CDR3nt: TGCGCCAGCAGCCAAGATGGGGGGGTCACCGGGGAGCTGTTTTTT
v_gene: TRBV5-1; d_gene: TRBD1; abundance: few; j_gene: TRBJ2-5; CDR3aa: CASSLLGQGDQETQYF; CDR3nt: TGCGCCAGCAGCTTGTTAGGACAGGGGGACCAAGAGACCCAGTACTTC
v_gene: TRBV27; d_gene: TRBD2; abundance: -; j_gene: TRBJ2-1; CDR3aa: CASKLAGGTVSSYNEQFF; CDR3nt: TGTGCCAGCAAACTAGCGGGGGGGACTGTGAGTTCCTACAATGAGCAGTTCTTC
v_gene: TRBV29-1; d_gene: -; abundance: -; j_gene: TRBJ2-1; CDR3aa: CSVNGPSTNEQFF; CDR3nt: TGCAGCGTCAACGGCCCCTCGACTAATGAGCAGTTCTTC
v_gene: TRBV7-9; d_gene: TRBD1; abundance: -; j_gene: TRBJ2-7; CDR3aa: CASSPPDRGTGSEQYF; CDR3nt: TGTGCCAGCAGCCCACCGGACAGGGGGACGGGTAGCGAGCAGTACTTC
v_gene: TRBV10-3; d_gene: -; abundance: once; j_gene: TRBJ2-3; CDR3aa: CAISEAADRTDTQYF; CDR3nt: TGTGCCATCAGTGAGGCGGCGGACCGCACAGATACGCAGTATTTT
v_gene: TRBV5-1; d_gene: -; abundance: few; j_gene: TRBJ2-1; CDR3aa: CASSLRGLSSYNEQFF; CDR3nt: TGCGCCAGCAGCTTGCGGGGGCTGAGCTCCTACAATGAGCAGTTCTTC
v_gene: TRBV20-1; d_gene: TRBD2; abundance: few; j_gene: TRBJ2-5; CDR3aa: CSATTSGHTQETQYF; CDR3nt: TGCAGTGCTACTACTAGCGGGCATACCCAAGAGACCCAGTACTTC
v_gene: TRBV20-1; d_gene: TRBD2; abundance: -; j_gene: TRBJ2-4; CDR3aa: CSARGGGKENIQYF; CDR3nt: TGCAGTGCTAGAGGGGGGGGGAAGGAAAACATTCAGTACTTC
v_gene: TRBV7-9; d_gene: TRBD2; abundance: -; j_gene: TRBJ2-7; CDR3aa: CASSSPLSGGTDEQYF; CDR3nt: TGTGCCAGCAGCTCTCCTCTTAGCGGGGGCACCGACGAGCAGTACTTC
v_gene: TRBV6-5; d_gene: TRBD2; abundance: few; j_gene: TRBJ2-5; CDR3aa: CASRLTSGRHLQETQYF; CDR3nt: TGTGCCAGCAGATTGACTAGCGGGCGGCATCTCCAAGAGACCCAGTACTTC